The rows below give T cell receptor beta chains drawn from one sample of a study of T cell changes during pregnancy in multiple sclerosis. Measured with immunoSEQ multiplex PCR; TCRdb has only the in-frame clones, and not every one. Among about 120,000 clones, approximately 95% were seen once, and the ten largest hold approximately 6.2%. The material was peripheral blood, obtained before pregnancy. These receptors all come from a female donor with multiple sclerosis, enrolled in a pregnancy study. CDR3s include the opening cysteine and the closing phenylalanine or tryptophan. The D gene is left open where the match is weak. The listing skips clone size in some rows; elsewhere it reads once, few, many or a size class.

TRBJ2-7	TRBV10-1	few	-	CASSAAGTYEQYF	TGCGCCAGCAGTGCGGCAGGGACCTACGAGCAGTACTTC
TRBJ1-4	TRBV5-1	-	TRBD1	CASSPRGLANEKLFF	TGCGCCAGCAGCCCCAGGGGGCTAGCTAATGAAAAACTGTTTTTT
TRBJ1-2	TRBV5-1	-	-	CASSLAAGGGYTF	TGCGCCAGCAGCTTAGCGGCAGGAGGAGGCTACACCTTC
TRBJ1-2	TRBV15	-	-	CATSRDLGRESGGYTF	TGTGCCACCAGCAGAGATCTAGGCAGGGAATCGGGCGGCTACACCTTC
TRBJ1-1	TRBV27	-	-	CASGRQLVSEAFF	TGTGCCAGCGGAAGACAGTTGGTCAGTGAAGCTTTCTTT
TRBJ1-4	TRBV5-1	-	-	CASRAGSTEKLFF	TGCGCCAGCAGGGCAGGTAGTACTGAAAAACTGTTTTTT
TRBJ2-7	TRBV5-1	-	-	CASSRRDTLSEQYF	TGCGCCAGCAGCCGCCGGGACACCTTATCCGAGCAGTACTTC
TRBJ2-3	TRBV5-1	-	TRBD1	CASSLLGQGAGGDTQYF	TGCGCCAGCAGCTTGTTAGGGCAGGGGGCAGGTGGGGATACGCAGTATTTT
TRBJ1-1	TRBV6-6	-	-	CASNTGGRTEAFF	TGTGCCAGCAACACTGGGGGGAGGACTGAAGCTTTCTTT
TRBJ2-3	TRBV19	-	-	CASSIWHSSSTDTQYF	TGTGCCAGTAGTATTTGGCATTCATCTAGCACAGATACGCAGTATTTT
TRBJ2-2	TRBV5-1	-	-	CASSLYGERRAGELFF	TGCGCCAGCAGCTTGTACGGGGAAAGGCGGGCCGGGGAGCTGTTTTTT
TRBJ1-3	TRBV6-1	once	-	CASSETGLTSGNTIYF	TGTGCCAGCAGTGAAACAGGGCTGACCTCTGGAAACACCATATATTTT
TRBJ2-5	TRBV5-4	-	TRBD2	CASSLDVGGGASGTQYF	TGTGCCAGCAGCTTGGATGTCGGCGGGGGGGCCTCAGGGACCCAGTACTTC
TRBJ2-2	TRBV4-2	-	-	CASSRGSDHTGELFF	TGTGCCAGCAGCCGAGGCAGCGATCACACCGGGGAGCTGTTTTTT
TRBJ1-1	TRBV5-1	-	-	CASSLGSVLRRDTEAFF	TGCGCCAGCAGCTTAGGGTCGGTATTGAGGAGGGACACTGAAGCTTTCTTT
TRBJ2-2	TRBV10-3	-	TRBD2	CAIRSSGGAAGELFF	TGTGCCATCAGATCCAGCGGGGGGGCCGCCGGGGAGCTGTTTTTT
TRBJ2-7	TRBV28	-	TRBD2	CASSSPGLAGSYEQYF	TGTGCCAGCAGTTCACCGGGACTAGCGGGTTCCTACGAGCAGTACTTC
TRBJ1-1	TRBV19	-	-	CASSIVNGGRTEAFF	TGTGCCAGTAGTATAGTAAACGGAGGAAGAACTGAAGCTTTCTTT
TRBJ2-6	TRBV28	-	-	CAVTTTSGANVLTF	TGTGCCGTTACCACTACCTCTGGGGCCAACGTCCTGACTTTC
TRBJ2-1	TRBV28	-	-	CASSPGGGSIHEQFF	TGTGCCAGCAGCCCTGGGGGGGGCTCGATCCATGAGCAGTTCTTC
TRBJ2-2	TRBV4-2	-	TRBD2	CASSQAGGGKITGELFF	TGTGCCAGCAGCCAAGCGGGGGGGGGTAAAATTACCGGGGAGCTGTTTTTT
TRBJ1-5	TRBV5-5	-	-	CASSFGTRGPQHF	TGTGCCAGCAGCTTCGGGACCAGGGGGCCCCAGCATTTT
TRBJ1-1	TRBV5-1	-	-	CASSQQTGDTEAFF	TGCGCCAGCAGCCAGCAGACGGGGGACACTGAAGCTTTCTTT
TRBJ1-1	TRBV5-1	-	-	CASSLEIQGQTEAFF	TGCGCCAGCAGCTTGGAGATTCAGGGGCAGACTGAAGCTTTCTTT
TRBJ2-1	TRBV19	-	TRBD2	CASSISSGRVNEQFF	TGTGCCAGTAGTATATCTAGCGGGAGGGTGAATGAGCAGTTCTTC
TRBJ1-1	TRBV6-6	-	TRBD1	CASSKPGQGGTEAFF	TGTGCCAGCAGTAAACCGGGACAGGGGGGCACTGAAGCTTTCTTT
TRBJ1-1	TRBV5-1	-	-	CASSFQGKDTEAFF	TGCGCCAGCAGCTTCCAGGGGAAGGACACTGAAGCTTTCTTT
TRBJ2-5	TRBV7-2	-	TRBD2	CASSLSSGAQETQYF	TGTGCCAGCAGCCTATCCAGCGGGGCACAAGAGACCCAGTACTTC
TRBJ1-5	TRBV28	-	-	CASSSMGGPGNQPQHF	TGTGCCAGCAGTTCCATGGGGGGGCCGGGCAATCAGCCCCAGCATTTT
TRBJ2-2	TRBV5-1	-	-	CASSLVGRNTGELFF	TGCGCCAGCAGCTTGGTGGGCCGTAACACCGGGGAGCTGTTTTTT
TRBJ1-2	TRBV18	-	-	CASSPPGGAYGYTF	TGTGCCAGCTCACCACCAGGGGGGGCCTATGGCTACACCTTC
TRBJ2-3	TRBV7-9	-	TRBD2	CASRPGLAGSTDTQYF	TGTGCCAGCAGACCGGGACTAGCGGGAAGCACAGATACGCAGTATTTT
TRBJ2-1	TRBV11-2	-	TRBD2	CASSRGDYSEQFF	TGTGCCAGCAGCCGCGGGGACTATAGTGAGCAGTTCTTC
TRBJ1-5	TRBV6-5	few	-	CASSYSSSRNQPQHF	TGTGCCAGCAGTTACTCGTCCAGTCGCAATCAGCCCCAGCATTTT
TRBJ1-2	TRBV2	-	-	CASSPAGESYGYTF	TGTGCCAGCAGTCCTGCGGGAGAGAGCTATGGCTACACCTTC
TRBJ2-5	TRBV28	-	-	CASSLVGQGQETQYF	TGTGCCAGCAGTTTAGTGGGGCAGGGGCAAGAGACCCAGTACTTC
TRBJ1-2	TRBV5-1	-	TRBD1	CASSSRQGGYGYTF	TGCGCCAGCAGCTCCCGACAGGGGGGCTATGGCTACACCTTC
TRBJ2-7	TRBV9	-	-	CASSAGGQGEYEQYF	TGTGCCAGCAGCGCAGGAGGGCAGGGGGAGTACGAGCAGTACTTC
TRBJ2-1	TRBV4-1	-	-	CASSLWSGQNNEQFF	TGCGCCAGCAGCCTTTGGAGCGGGCAAAACAATGAGCAGTTCTTC
TRBJ2-5	TRBV27	-	TRBD1	CASSPDGGTGASPETQYF	TGTGCCAGCAGTCCCGATGGGGGGACAGGGGCCTCCCCAGAGACCCAGTACTTC
TRBJ2-3	TRBV9	-	TRBD2	CASSVVGLAADTQYF	TGTGCCAGCAGCGTAGTCGGGCTAGCGGCAGATACGCAGTATTTT
TRBJ2-3	TRBV10-3	-	-	CAIKGDISTDTQYF	TGTGCCATCAAAGGGGATATTAGCACAGATACGCAGTATTTT
TRBJ1-4	TRBV19	-	-	CASSIVARNEKLFF	TGTGCCAGTAGTATAGTCGCCAGAAATGAAAAACTGTTTTTT